This TCR beta chain was observed in a study of T cell changes during pregnancy in multiple sclerosis. CDR3 length equals 15 residues. The germline CDR1 and CDR2 sequences are MNHNS and SASEGT. Trimming removed 4 bases from V and 6 bases from J, with 15 bases in between. Assay: immunoSEQ multiplex PCR; the TCRdb copy retains only in-frame clones and omits some. The sample lists some 37,000 clones, roughly 93% occurring once. The rearrangement joins TRBV6-1 to TRBJ2-2; tentative D call: TRBD1 (7 bases). The TCR comes from a female donor with multiple sclerosis, enrolled in a pregnancy study. The material sequenced was CD4+ T cells from peripheral blood mononuclear cells, taken before pregnancy. The CDR3 here is CASSGSRGRSGELFF. CDR3 coding DNA: TGTGCCAGCAGTGGGAGCAGGGGGAGGTCCGGGGAGCTGTTTTTT.